This T cell receptor beta chain was identified in a study of CD8+ T cells in alopecia areata (dated by TCRdb to 2016 to 2019). Background on the whole study: Treated patients were enrolled in an open-label pilot trial of oral tofacitinib at 5 to 10 mg twice daily for moderate-to-severe alopecia areata. RNA came from the PAXgene miRNA kit for fixed scalp, the miRNeasy kit for PBMCs, and the RNeasy kit for mouse skin. Scalp tissue and sorted CD4+ and CD8+ peripheral blood T cells from patchy and totalis/universalis alopecia areata patients and from healthy controls were covered by human TCRbeta sequencing. Scalp clonality was compared across normal scalp (n=4), patchy alopecia areata scalp (n=8), and alopecia totalis/universalis scalp (n=8). High-throughput TCRbeta sequencing was used to examine T cell clonal expansion in alopecia areata in both the C3H/HeJ mouse model and human patients. Biopsies were taken from tofacitinib-treated patients at baseline and at 4 and 24 weeks of treatment, and a later scalp biopsy was taken in several of the tofacitinib-treated patients. Patients received tofacitinib for 6 to 18 months and were then followed off drug for 6 months to check for delayed response and recurrence. Amplification of TCRbeta CDR3 regions was done by immunoSEQ multiplex PCR using 35 Vbeta forward primers and 13 Jbeta reverse primers.

Sample time point, as interpreted from the label and publication: baseline before oral tofacitinib. Lesional scalp punch biopsies and peripheral blood were obtained from alopecia areata patients. PBMCs were isolated by density centrifugation and stained for CD3, CD4 and CD8, after which CD4+ and CD8+ T cells were sorted on a FACSAria. The protocol used for the library was the immunoSEQ multiplex PCR assay. To provide template for TCR sequencing, every sample had RNA extracted and reverse transcribed into cDNA. First-strand cDNA was synthesized using SuperScript III with a 2:1 mix of oligo-dT and random hexamers. Amplification bias was assessed with a synthetic immune receptor repertoire, and residual bias was removed computationally. Per the original workflow: After raw reads were preprocessed to remove errors, the CDR3 was defined following IMGT conventions as running from the conserved cysteine to phenylalanine. To get clonality, Shannon entropy was normalized by log2 of the number of productive unique TCRs and the result was subtracted from 1. Whether each scalp clone was CD4 or CD8 was inferred by checking scalp TCRbeta sequences against the CD4 and CD8 repertoires from sorted blood. TCRdb stores this immuneACCESS table with in-frame sequences only. Part of the clones is absent; in the studies checked, under half of the shortfall reflects unresolved V genes, and no reason is known for the rest. V and J calls and clone size are given by that table; D and trimming were obtained from the DNA. The sample table lists roughly 250,000 clones, about two thirds of them with a count of one. The ten biggest clones cover more than 0.95% of the sample.

V and J lose 7 bases and 2 bases, and a span of 12 bases separates them. CDR1 and CDR2, looked up from the germline V gene, are MNHEY and SVGAGI. The CDR3 has 14 amino acids, counting the end cysteine and phenylalanine. Of all the DNA, just the CDR3 is kept, 42 bases in frame from base 1. About this clone itself: This receptor's antigen is unknown. No much larger clone is present one base from it, and per-base qualities are unavailable.

The paper's findings and limits, for the study overall: Unlike mouse skin, which is dominated by gammadelta T cells, normal human skin has resident alphabeta T cells that are also sequenced, and this complicates analysis of the scalp TCR repertoire. Shared TCR sequences between patients were less evident than in mice, which may be partly attributable to HLA diversity in the patient population. Compared with normal scalp, lesional scalp, particularly in alopecia totalis/universalis, had higher clonality and more expanded CD8+ clones, which suggests antigenic drive.

The chain couples TRBV6-5 to TRBJ1-5; no D gene can be assigned with confidence. The sample consisted of CD4+ T cells sorted from blood, taken at week 0. The sequence derives from a human donor with alopecia areata. The CDR3 region reads CASIERAGNQPQHF. The sequenced DNA: TGTGCCAGCATCGAGCGGGCGGGCAATCAGCCCCAGCATTTT.